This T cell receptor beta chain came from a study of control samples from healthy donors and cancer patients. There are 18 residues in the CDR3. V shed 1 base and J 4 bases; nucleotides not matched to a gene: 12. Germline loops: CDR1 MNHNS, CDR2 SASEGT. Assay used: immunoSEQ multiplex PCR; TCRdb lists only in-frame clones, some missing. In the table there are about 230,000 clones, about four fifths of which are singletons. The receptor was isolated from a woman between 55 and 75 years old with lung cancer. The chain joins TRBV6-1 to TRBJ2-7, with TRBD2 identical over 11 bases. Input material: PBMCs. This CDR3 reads CASSEVYLLAGAEYEQYF. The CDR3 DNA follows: TGTGCCAGCAGTGAAGTATATCTACTAGCGGGGGCCGAATACGAGCAGTACTTC.